A single sample gave rise to the 13 T cell receptor beta chains below, sequenced in a study of T cells in Graves' hyperthyroidism and ophthalmopathy. TCR beta CDR3 regions were amplified from RNA. The HTBI primer set drove a first-round RT-PCR of the TCR CDR3. TCRdb reprocessed the multiplex PCR reads with MiXCR, giving one entry per CDR3 protein. In the table there are 300,000 to 400,000 distinct CDR3 sequences, approximately 14% of which are singletons. What was sequenced was blood. The receptors come from a woman younger than 45 with Graves' ophthalmopathy.

This chain links TRBV15 with TRBJ2-3, with TRBD2 as a possible D gene (5 bases). Trimming cost V 0 bases and J 2 bases, with 9 bases left between them. The CDR3 loop spans 15 amino acids. Looked up from germline, CDR1 is LNHNV and CDR2 is YYDKDF (reference sequence). The CDR3 loop is CATSRDGEYTDTQYF. As DNA, the CDR3 is TGTGCCACCAGCAGAGATGGGGAGTACACAGATACGCAGTATTTT.

This clonotype has more than one count but fewer than ten. V is TRBV5-5 and J is TRBJ2-2; perhaps D is TRBD1 or TRBD2 (5 bases each). This CDR3 spans 16 amino acids. Germline V gene lookup returns CDR1 SGHKS and CDR2 YYEKEE (reference sequence). V gave up 5 bases and J gave up 1 base, with 15 bases separating them. The CDR3 region is CASRKIWDENTGELFF. CDR3 DNA: TGTGCCAGCAGGAAAATCTGGGACGAGAACACCGGGGAGCTGTTTTTT.

This clonotype was detected ten times or more. The chain recombines TRBV28 with TRBJ2-3; D is perhaps TRBD2 (5 bases). Germline V gene lookup returns CDR1 MDHEN and CDR2 SYDVKM. The CDR3 sequence is 15 residues long. The V end lost 0 bases, the J end lost 4 bases, and 11 bases lay between the germline ends. In DNA form, the CDR3 reads TGTGCCAGCAGTTTATGGGAGGCCCTAGCAGATACGCAGTATTTT. Protein sequence: CASSLWEALADTQYF.

This clonotype has a count of ten or more. The chain combines TRBV6-2 or TRBV6-3 with TRBJ2-7; D possibly matches TRBD1 or TRBD2 (5 bases each). V gave up 10 bases and J gave up 2 bases, with 15 bases separating them. The CDR3 length is 13 residues. CDR1 is MNHEY and CDR2 is SVGEGT in the germline V gene. This chain's CDR3 is CATQRDATYEQYF. Written as DNA, the CDR3 is TGTGCCACCCAACGGGACGCGACCTACGAGCAGTACTTC.

There are many counts of this clonotype. The chain links TRBV11-3 to TRBJ1-2; D unclear. This CDR3 region has 12 residues. Trimming took 5 bases from V and 8 from J, leaving 12 bases between them. Germline CDR1 and CDR2: SGHNT and YENEEA. CDR3 bases: TGTGCCAGCAGCGTCAACAGTGGCGGCTACACCTTC. Its translation is CASSVNSGGYTF. The full variable domain, in which reference TRBV11-3 and TRBJ1-2 provide the parts outside the CDR3, is EAGVVQSPRYKIIEKKQPVAFWCNPISGHNTLYWYLQNLGQGPELLIRYENEEAVDDSQLPKDRFSAERLKGVDSTLKIQPAELGDSAVYLCASSVNSGGYTFGSGTRLTVV.

In this sample, this clonotype turned up many times. The chain joins TRBV12-3 or TRBV12-4 to TRBJ1-1; D uncertain. The germline V and J ends were trimmed by 6 bases and 0 bases, with 11 bases remaining between them. The CDR3 contains 14 residues. CDR3 protein: CASRIGVLNTEAFF. CDR3 DNA: TGTGCCAGCAGAATAGGAGTTTTGAACACTGAAGCTTTCTTT.

There are many counts of this clonotype. J is TRBJ2-5 and V is TRBV28, with 13 bases identical to TRBD2. This CDR3 is 14 amino acids long. J was trimmed by 7 bases and V by 3 bases; bases with no gene match: 2. CDR1 and CDR2 (germline): MDHEN, SYDVKM. Here the CDR3 reads CASSFRLAGGTQYF. CDR3 nucleotides: TGTGCCAGCAGTTTCCGACTAGCGGGGGGGACCCAGTACTTC.

This clonotype showed up just a few times. The rearrangement uses TRBV12-3 or TRBV12-4 and TRBJ1-6; no definite D call. The CDR3 covers 13 residues. Trimming took 2 bases from V and 11 from J, leaving 10 bases between them. The CDR3: CASSLSLEAPLHF. In DNA form, the CDR3 reads TGTGCCAGCAGTTTAAGCTTGGAGGCACCCCTCCACTTT.

This sequence joins TRBV19 and TRBJ1-3, with D unclear. From germline, CDR1 is LNHDA and CDR2 SQIVND (reference sequence). Deletions cut 6 bases from V and 4 bases from J, with 10 bases between. The CDR3 is 13 amino acids. The CDR3 nucleotides read TGTGCCAGTAGCTGGGGAGAAGGAAACACCATATATTTT. This translates into CASSWGEGNTIYF.

This clonotype has ten or more counts. The chain employs TRBV2 and TRBJ1-5; D not resolved. This CDR3 spans 14 amino acids. In germline, CDR1 is SNHLY, CDR2 FYNNEI. Trimming took 4 bases from V and 1 from J, leaving 8 bases between them. CDR3: CASSGVYSNQPQHF. The CDR3 nucleotides read TGTGCCAGCAGTGGTGTATACAGCAATCAGCCCCAGCATTTT.

Worth noting for this clonotype: This could be a read error, since a much larger clone is one nucleotide away. The rearrangement uses TRBV11-2 and TRBJ1-2; no clear D gene. CDR1 is SGHAT, CDR2 FQNNGV, per germline. There are 13 residues in the CDR3. The CDR3 reads CASLPSRTYGYAF. The CDR3 bases are TGTGCCAGCCTCCCCAGTAGGACCTATGGCTACGCCTTC.

This clonotype was seen ten or more times. V is TRBV27 and J is TRBJ1-1; maybe TRBD1 (5 bases). The germline V gene encodes CDR1 MNHEY and CDR2 SMNVEV (reference sequence). CDR3 size: 19 residues. Trimming cost V 7 bases and J 5 bases, with 32 bases left between them. The CDR3 DNA sequence: TGTGCCAGCATGGCTCGTTCGAAAACGCTGACCGGGGCGAGAACTGAAGCTTTCTTT. This translates into CASMARSKTLTGARTEAFF.

This clonotype was found many times. This chain links TRBV10-3 with TRBJ2-2, with 13 bases aligning to TRBD2. Trimming at V came to 2 bases and at J to 6 bases, leaving 3 bases not matched to a gene. The CDR3 loop spans 16 amino acids. CDR1 and CDR2 from the germline V gene are ENHRY and SYGVKD. Written as DNA, the CDR3 is TGTGCCATCAGTGAGGGACTAGCGGGGGCGTCCGGGGAGCTGTTTTTT. Protein product: CAISEGLAGASGELFF.